This T cell receptor (beta chain) was documented in a study of T cell changes during pregnancy in multiple sclerosis. This table comes from immunoSEQ multiplex PCR, and its TCRdb copy is limited to in-frame clones, with some not included. The data show roughly 74,000 clones, with less than 90% seen just once and around 3.2% held by the top ten. Trimming removed 5 bases from V and 2 bases from J; junction bases left unmatched: 11. Looked up from germline, CDR1 is SGHVS and CDR2 is FQNEAQ. This CDR3 has 16 amino acids. The chain uses TRBV7-8 and TRBJ2-7; TRBD2 matches 8 bases. The TCR was taken from a female donor with multiple sclerosis, enrolled in a pregnancy study. This material consisted of peripheral blood, taken before pregnancy. The CDR3 spells CASSPTREGVPYEQYF. CDR3 sequence (DNA): TGTGCCAGCAGCCCGACCCGGGAGGGGGTCCCCTACGAGCAGTACTTC.